What follows is one TCR beta chain and its context. Synthesis of TCR beta cDNA was carried out from around 540 ng total RNA with a constant-region primer. Sequencing libraries for TCR beta derived from three nested multiplex PCR rounds that used slightly modified ARM-PCR. A C-beta reverse primer and TRBV1-TRBV30 forward primers served in each of the first two PCR rounds, at approximately 10 cycles apiece. TCRdb redid the calling of the multiplex PCR reads with MiXCR, one entry per CDR3 protein. The table records around 60,000 distinct CDR3 sequences, around 64% of them present only once. The approximately 20-31 mg bulk tissue piece was not sorted before simultaneous RNA and DNA extraction. Tumor regions sampled: superior, inferior, left, right poles, and centre. These data originate in a study of tumor-infiltrating lymphocytes in primary liver carcinoma. Germline V gene data show CDR1 as SNHLY and CDR2 as FYNNEI. The CDR3 has 15 amino acids. Trimming removed 7 bases at V and 0 bases at J, with 16 bases between.

The sample was liver tumor tissue from sampling region 4. Subset reported: tumor region T4, right-lateral pole. This TCR was recovered from a man aged 35-49 years with primary liver carcinoma and hepatitis B virus infection. The chain joins TRBV2 to TRBJ2-7; TRBD2 might be the D (7 bases). CDR3 sequence (DNA): TGTGCCAGCACCGGAGGGGGGGTGGTCTCCTACGAGCAGTACTTC. This encodes CASTGGGVVSYEQYF.